Listed here are 11 T cell receptor beta chains from one sample, sequenced in a study of OX40 agonist ivuxolimab in advanced cancers. Assay: immunoSEQ multiplex PCR; the TCRdb copy retains only in-frame clones and omits some. The top ten clones hold roughly a quarter of a sample with tens of thousands of clones, roughly 82% of them seen once. Sequences were derived from CD4+ or CD8+ T cells sorted from blood, sampled in a trial of the OX40 agonist ivuxolimab. The receptors come from an adult with an advanced solid tumor such as melanoma, head and neck, liver or kidney cancer.

The chain recombines TRBV7-3 with TRBJ1-5; possible D gene TRBD1, 5 bases. This CDR3 has 13 amino acids. The germline V and J ends were trimmed by 4 bases and 7 bases, with 11 bases remaining between them. CDR1 and CDR2 from the germline V gene are SGHTA and FQGTGA. The CDR3 region has the DNA TGTGCCAGCAGCTGGGGGGTTGGGCAGCCCCAGCATTTT. This translates into CASSWGVGQPQHF.

In this sample, this clone turned up once. This chain connects TRBV9 to TRBJ2-7, with TRBD2 as a possible D gene (7 bases). V lost 0 bases to trimming and J lost 2 bases, with 12 bases between them. The CDR3 covers 15 residues. The germline V gene has CDR1 SGDLS and CDR2 YYNGEE. CDR3 sequence reads: CASSVEGGGPYEQYF. Written as DNA, the CDR3 is TGTGCCAGCAGCGTAGAGGGCGGGGGCCCCTACGAGCAGTACTTC.

The chain recombines TRBV6-1 with TRBJ1-2, with TRBD1 matching over 10 bases. Per the germline V gene, CDR1 is MNHNS and CDR2 is SASEGT. The ends lost 4 bases at V and 5 bases at J; junction bases unmatched: 1. The CDR3 length is 13 residues. CDR3: CASSGTGGYGYTF. DNA for the CDR3: TGTGCCAGCAGTGGGACAGGGGGGTATGGCTACACCTTC.

The chain is built from TRBV15 and TRBJ2-7; 8 nucleotides line up with TRBD2. The CDR3 runs to 16 residues. Germline CDR1 LNHNV, CDR2 YYDKDF (reference sequence). V was pared by 1 base and J by 0 bases, with 5 bases of the junction left unmatched. The CDR3 DNA follows: TGTGCCACCAGCAGAGTTGCTAGCGGGTCCTCCTACGAGCAGTACTTC. Its protein is CATSRVASGSSYEQYF.

J is TRBJ2-7 and V is TRBV27; D is ambiguous. The germline V and J ends were trimmed by 4 bases and 3 bases, with 13 bases remaining between them. Germline CDR1 MNHEY, CDR2 SMNVEV (reference sequence). This CDR3 has 14 residues. In nucleotides, the CDR3 is TGTGCCAGCAGTTCCCCTTCTCAAGTCTACGAGCAGTACTTC. Amino acids: CASSSPSQVYEQYF.

The chain links TRBV14 to TRBJ2-7, with TRBD2 identical over 12 bases. With 1 base clipped from V and 2 bases from J, the junction kept 12 bases outside the gene matches. Germline-derived CDR1 and CDR2 are SGHDN and FVKESK. CDR3 length: 19 residues. Written as DNA, the CDR3 is TGTGCCAGCAGCCAAGTCGTACCCGGACTAGCGGGATATCCCTACGAGCAGTACTTC. It encodes CASSQVVPGLAGYPYEQYF.

The J gene is TRBJ2-3, the V gene TRBV15, with 9 bases lining up with TRBD2. V shed 0 bases and J 6 bases; nucleotides not matched to a gene: 7. The CDR3 is 16 residues long. Germline V CDR1 and CDR2: LNHNV, YYDKDF (reference sequence). The CDR3: CATSRDRREGPDTQYF. The DNA for the CDR3 is TGTGCCACCAGCAGAGATCGGCGGGAGGGCCCCGATACGCAGTATTTT.

V gene TRBV6-6 combines with J gene TRBJ2-7, with D possibly matching TRBD2 (7 bases). This CDR3 is 15 amino acids long. Trimming left V 5 bases short and J 0 bases short, with 14 bases between. In germline, CDR1 is MNHNY, CDR2 SVGAGI (reference sequence). CDR3 residues: CASSQGLGGSYEQYF. DNA of the CDR3: TGTGCCAGCAGTCAAGGACTAGGGGGCTCCTACGAGCAGTACTTC.

The CDR3 loop is CASSLGQGAPYEQYF. CDR3 DNA: TGTGCCAGCAGCTTGGGACAGGGAGCTCCCTACGAGCAGTACTTC. The V call is TRBV7-9, the J call TRBJ2-7, with 9 bases lining up with TRBD1. V lost 3 bases, J lost 2 bases, and 5 bases stayed unmatched. This CDR3 has 15 amino acids. CDR1 and CDR2 (germline): SEHNR, FQNEAQ (reference sequence).

V usage is TRBV11-3 and J usage is TRBJ1-5; no clear D. From germline, CDR1 is SGHNT and CDR2 YENEEA. This CDR3 is built from 12 residues. V was pared by 2 bases and J by 7 bases, with 6 bases between. DNA of the CDR3: TGTGCCAGCAGCTTACCCGGCCAGCCCCAGCATTTT. Its protein is CASSLPGQPQHF.

The chain has TRBV14 and TRBJ1-1, with 9 bases identical to TRBD1. The J segment lost 11 bases and the V segment lost 2 bases, leaving 3 bases of the junction unmatched. The germline V gene has CDR1 SGHDN and CDR2 FVKESK. The CDR3 extends over 12 amino acids. CDR3 sequence reads: CASSQIGQGAFF. CDR3 coding DNA: TGTGCCAGCAGCCAAATCGGACAGGGGGCTTTCTTT.